This TCR beta chain was retrieved from a study of identifying expanded T cells in peripheral blood. Findings and caveats of the study: Differentially abundant clones: about 1.2 between replicates, 16.4 at 2 to 3 weeks, 18 to 20 at four. Clone count variance between roughly 2-week samples rose with total template count.

Healthy donors had no documented immune events, such as infections, while sampled. CDR3 length: 16 amino acids. Germline V gene sequence: CDR1 MNHNS, CDR2 SASEGT. Deletions cut 2 bases from V and 3 bases from J, with 13 bases between. Profiled with immunoSEQ multiplex PCR; TCRdb holds only in-frame clones, not every one. This table has over 90,000 clones, approximately 88% appearing once. This clone was seen more than once but under ten times. Its matching antigen is unknown. Sequenced: blood. This sequence was found in a person aged 18 to 70 in good health. This chain uses TRBV6-1 with TRBJ1-4; a weak D match, TRBD1 (5 bases). CDR3 region: CASSEWGRFANEKLFF. CDR3 coding DNA: TGTGCCAGCAGTGAATGGGGACGGTTTGCTAATGAAAAACTGTTTTTT.